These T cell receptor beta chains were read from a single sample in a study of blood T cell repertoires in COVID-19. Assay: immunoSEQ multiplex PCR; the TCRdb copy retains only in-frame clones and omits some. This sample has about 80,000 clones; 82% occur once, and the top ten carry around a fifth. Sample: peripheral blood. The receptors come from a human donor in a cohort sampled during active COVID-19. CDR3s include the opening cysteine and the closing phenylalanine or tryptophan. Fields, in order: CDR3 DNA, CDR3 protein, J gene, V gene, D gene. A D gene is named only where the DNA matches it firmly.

CDR3 DNA: TGCGCCAGCAACGCGGGCAGCGGCACTGAAGCTTTCTTT
CDR3 protein: CASNAGSGTEAFF
J gene: TRBJ1-1
V gene: TRBV5-1
D gene: .

CDR3 DNA: TGTGCCAGCAGTCAGACAGGAGCGAACACTGAAGCTTTCTTT
CDR3 protein: CASSQTGANTEAFF
J gene: TRBJ1-1
V gene: TRBV27
D gene: .

CDR3 DNA: TGTGCCAGCAGGCAGAACAATCAGCCCCAGCATTTT
CDR3 protein: CASRQNNQPQHF
J gene: TRBJ1-5
V gene: TRBV27
D gene: .

CDR3 DNA: TGCAGTGTTAGTTGGCGGGGGGGCCTTGATACGCAGTATTTT
CDR3 protein: CSVSWRGGLDTQYF
J gene: TRBJ2-3
V gene: TRBV20-1
D gene: TRBD2

CDR3 DNA: TGTGCCAGCAGCCAAGACGGGGGGCCTTACAATGAGCAGTTCTTC
CDR3 protein: CASSQDGGPYNEQFF
J gene: TRBJ2-1
V gene: TRBV14
D gene: .

CDR3 DNA: TGTGCCAGCTCACGATTATCGGGGGACCCTAATGAAAAACTGTTTTTT
CDR3 protein: CASSRLSGDPNEKLFF
J gene: TRBJ1-4
V gene: TRBV18
D gene: .

CDR3 DNA: TGTGCCAGCAGCTTGGACCCGAGTGGGGGGTACCAAGAGACCCAGTACTTC
CDR3 protein: CASSLDPSGGYQETQYF
J gene: TRBJ2-5
V gene: TRBV5-6
D gene: .

CDR3 DNA: TGTGCCAGTTCGGGGGGAGGGGACAATCAGCCCCAGCATTTT
CDR3 protein: CASSGGGDNQPQHF
J gene: TRBJ1-5
V gene: TRBV19
D gene: .

CDR3 DNA: TGTGCCAGCAGCGCCCGACGGGTGAACACTGAAGCTTTCTTT
CDR3 protein: CASSARRVNTEAFF
J gene: TRBJ1-1
V gene: TRBV9
D gene: .

CDR3 DNA: TGTGCCAGTAGTGACCACAGGGGTGATCAGCCCCAGCATTTT
CDR3 protein: CASSDHRGDQPQHF
J gene: TRBJ1-5
V gene: TRBV19
D gene: TRBD1